A single sample gave rise to the 29 T cell receptor beta chains below, sequenced in a study of OX40 agonist ivuxolimab in advanced cancers. Profiled with immunoSEQ multiplex PCR; TCRdb holds only in-frame clones, not every one. The sample holds 20,000 to 25,000 clones; 85% to 95% are singletons and the top ten take around 60%. The sequenced sample was CD4+ or CD8+ T cells sorted from blood, obtained in a trial of the OX40 agonist ivuxolimab. These TCRs come from an adult with an advanced solid tumor such as melanoma, head and neck, liver or kidney cancer.

This clone is medium-sized (0.01 to 0.1%) in the sample. The gene calls are TRBV5-8 and TRBJ1-6; 7 positions match TRBD1. This CDR3 comprises 18 residues. Germline V lookup: CDR1 SGHTS, CDR2 YDEGEE. V trimming: 4 bases; J trimming: 3 bases; junction bases outside the gene matches: 13. DNA for the CDR3: TGTGCCAGCAGCCCGGAAGGCGGGACAGCTCACTATAATTCACCCCTCCACTTT. Translation: CASSPEGGTAHYNSPLHF.

The chain combines TRBV4-1 with TRBJ2-7, with TRBD1 matching over 7 bases. Per germline, CDR1 MGHRA and CDR2 YSYEKL. J lost 5 bases, V lost 5 bases, and 3 bases had no gene match. This CDR3 is built from 12 residues. The CDR3: CASSNRGHEQYF. The DNA of the CDR3 is TGCGCCAGCAGCAACAGGGGACACGAGCAGTACTTC.

This chain links TRBV11-2 with TRBJ1-1; possibly TRBD1 for D (6 bases). Trimming shortened V by 6 bases and J by 2 bases, and 16 bases separated the two germline ends. The CDR3 runs to 15 residues. Germline values: CDR1 SGHAT, CDR2 FQNNGV. The DNA for the CDR3 is TGTGCCAGCAGTTACCCTACAGGGATTAACACTGAAGCTTTCTTT. This gives the protein CASSYPTGINTEAFF.

The chain recombines TRBV7-8 with TRBJ2-7, with D perhaps TRBD2 (6 bases). Per germline, CDR1 SGHVS and CDR2 FQNEAQ. This CDR3 spans 14 amino acids. Trimming cost V 6 bases and J 3 bases, with 15 bases left between them. The CDR3 DNA sequence: TGTGCCAGCAGTTCATCCGGGACTTACTACGAGCAGTACTTC. Translating gives CASSSSGTYYEQYF.

The chain uses TRBV5-6 and TRBJ2-2; D remains unclear. Per germline, CDR1 SGHDT and CDR2 YYEEEE. V lost 3 bases and J lost 3, with 6 bases in between. The CDR3 is 13 amino acids. CDR3 nucleotides: TGTGCCAGCAGCTCAGACTACACCGGGGAGCTGTTTTTT. It codes for CASSSDYTGELFF.

The V and J genes are TRBV7-9 and TRBJ1-3, with a tentative D call TRBD1 (6 bases). With 6 bases removed from V and 9 bases from J, the gap between germline ends came to 21 bases. The CDR3 is made up of 15 amino acids. Germline-derived CDR1 and CDR2 are SEHNR and FQNEAQ (reference sequence). The CDR3 coding sequence is TGTGCCAGCAGGCCTCGGACAGATGAGCGCGGCACCATATATTTT. Translation gives CASRPRTDERGTIYF. Combining the CDR3 with reference TRBV7-9 and TRBJ1-3 gives the whole variable domain DTGVSQNPRHKITKRGQNVTFRCDPISEHNRLYWYRQTLGQGPEFLTYFQNEAQLEKSRLLSDRFSAERPKGSFSTLEIQRTEQGDSAMYLCASRPRTDERGTIYFGEGSWLTVV.

This rearrangement joins TRBV4-2 to TRBJ1-1; D call uncertain. The CDR3 runs 14 residues. The germline V and J ends were trimmed by 0 bases and 1 base, with 6 bases remaining between them. Germline V gene lookup returns CDR1 LGHNA and CDR2 YNFKEQ. The CDR3 bases are TGTGCCAGCAGCCAAGATCCGGGGAACACTGAAGCTTTCTTT. This gives the protein CASSQDPGNTEAFF.

The gene calls are TRBV9 and TRBJ2-3, with D perhaps TRBD2 (6 bases). The ends were cut back, 4 bases at V and 4 bases at J, with 13 bases in the middle. The germline gives CDR1 SGDLS, CDR2 YYNGEE. The CDR3 covers 14 residues. The CDR3 protein is CASSPGGGADTQYF. The CDR3, as DNA: TGTGCCAGCAGCCCCGGCGGCGGGGCAGATACGCAGTATTTT.

This chain connects TRBV4-1 to TRBJ2-3; TRBD1 agrees at 7 bases. CDR1 is MGHRA, CDR2 YSYEKL, per germline. V gave up 3 bases and J gave up 5 bases; unmatched junction bases: 14. The CDR3 has 17 residues. CDR3 sequence: CASSQGRPGQNLDTQYF. The CDR3 nucleotides are TGCGCCAGCAGCCAGGGTCGACCGGGACAGAACTTAGATACGCAGTATTTT.

This clone was seen only once. V gene TRBV10-3 combines with J gene TRBJ2-5; 9 bases map to TRBD2. This CDR3 contains 15 residues. Germline assignment: CDR1 ENHRY and CDR2 SYGVKD. J gave up 1 base and V 0 bases, and 0 bases lay outside the gene matches. The CDR3 DNA is TGTGCCATCAGTGAGTCTAGCGGGGGCCAAGAGACCCAGTACTTC. Its translation is CAISESSGGQETQYF.

This clone was seen a few times. This sequence joins TRBV11-3 and TRBJ2-2; TRBD2 might be the D (5 bases). The germline gives CDR1 SGHNT, CDR2 YENEEA. V lost 3 bases to trimming and J lost 4 bases, with 12 bases between them. This CDR3 region has 15 residues. CDR3 sequence: CASSLAGVVTGELFF. In nucleotides, the CDR3 is TGTGCCAGCAGCTTGGCCGGGGTGGTCACCGGGGAGCTGTTTTTT.

This clone came up many times. V is TRBV30 and J is TRBJ2-2; D is unclear. Germline V gene data show CDR1 as GTSNPN and CDR2 as SVGIG (reference sequence). The ends were cut back, 1 base at V and 6 bases at J, with 6 bases in the middle. The CDR3 runs 12 residues. CDR3 nucleotides: TGTGCCTGGAGTGCCCTCCCCGGGGAGCTGTTTTTT. Translated, it gives CAWSALPGELFF. Filled out from reference TRBV30 and TRBJ2-2, the complete variable domain reads SQTIHQWPATLVQPVGSPLSLECTVEGTSNPNLYWYRQAAGRGLQLLFYSVGIGQISSEVPQNLSASRPQDRQFILSSKKLLLSDSGFYLCAWSALPGELFFGEGSRLTVL.

The chain has TRBV30 and TRBJ2-7, with D maybe TRBD2 (5 bases). CDR1 and CDR2 from the germline V gene are GTSNPN and SVGIG (reference sequence). The CDR3 loop spans 14 amino acids. Trimming removed 0 bases at V and 3 bases at J, with 12 bases between. The CDR3 region has the DNA TGTGCCTGGAGTGTAGCGCGCGGACTCTACGAGCAGTACTTC. This gives the protein CAWSVARGLYEQYF.

The genes are TRBV4-1 and TRBJ1-4; D is unresolved. CDR1 is MGHRA and CDR2 is YSYEKL in the germline V gene. With 4 bases removed from V and 0 bases from J, the gap between germline ends came to 15 bases. The CDR3 contains 17 residues. The CDR3 nucleotides read TGCGCCAGCAGCCCCCTCGGCAGGAGATCAACTAATGAAAAACTGTTTTTT. It is translated as CASSPLGRRSTNEKLFF.

The gene calls are TRBV27 and TRBJ1-1; weak D call: TRBD1 (5 bases). V was clipped by 4 bases and J by 5 bases, with 23 bases between them. This CDR3 comprises 17 residues. Looked up from germline, CDR1 is MNHEY and CDR2 is SMNVEV (reference sequence). CDR3 amino acids: CASSSNTRPGGGTEAFF. CDR3 in DNA: TGTGCCAGCAGTTCGAATACCCGCCCTGGGGGAGGGACTGAAGCTTTCTTT.

The chain uses TRBV6-5 and TRBJ2-7; D perhaps matches TRBD1 (6 bases). The germline V gene has CDR1 MNHEY and CDR2 SVGAGI. There are 14 residues in the CDR3. V lost 0 bases and J lost 2, with 8 bases in between. This chain's CDR3 is CASSYSAGAYEQYF. As DNA, the CDR3 is TGTGCCAGCAGTTACTCGGCAGGGGCCTACGAGCAGTACTTC.

This chain joins TRBV20-1 and TRBJ2-4; D is undetermined. Trimming took off 0 bases at V and 8 bases at J, with 5 bases between the two ends. CDR1 and CDR2 (germline): DFQATT, SNEGSKA (reference sequence). This CDR3 is built from 11 residues. The CDR3 nucleotides are TGCAGTGCTAGAGAAAGGGACATTCAGTACTTC. It is translated as CSARERDIQYF.

The chain is built from TRBV4-1 and TRBJ2-7; 7 positions match TRBD1. Germline V gene data show CDR1 as MGHRA and CDR2 as YSYEKL. V was pared by 5 bases and J by 2 bases, with 6 bases of the junction left unmatched. CDR3 length equals 14 residues. CDR3 DNA: TGCGCCAGCAGCTACCGGGACAGTCCCTACGAGCAGTACTTC. The encoded protein is CASSYRDSPYEQYF.

The rearrangement links TRBV6-1 to TRBJ2-7; no clear D gene. Germline CDR1 MNHNS, CDR2 SASEGT. Trimming pared 5 bases from V and 2 bases from J, leaving 10 bases between. CDR3 length: 13 amino acids. CDR3 sequence (DNA): TGTGCCAGCAGTCCTGTAAAACCCTACGAGCAGTACTTC. It yields the protein CASSPVKPYEQYF.

CDR3 sequence (DNA): TGTGCCAGTAGCCAAGGGACAGGGGGCTTCGAGCAGTACTTC. This translates into CASSQGTGGFEQYF. This rearrangement joins TRBV19 to TRBJ2-7; 12 nucleotides align to TRBD1. CDR3 length: 14 amino acids. Germline CDR1 reads LNHDA; CDR2 reads SQIVND (reference sequence). V lost 6 bases to trimming and J lost 6 bases; unmatched junction nucleotides: 6.

This clone has only one observation. The rearrangement uses TRBV11-3 and TRBJ2-1; TRBD2 matches 7 bases. CDR3 length: 15 amino acids. Trimming took 1 base from V and 8 from J; bases not matched to a gene: 8. CDR1 and CDR2 (germline): SGHNT, YENEEA. The CDR3, as DNA: TGTGCCAGCAGCTTAGTGGGCGGGGGTGGACATGAGCAGTTCTTC. Protein sequence: CASSLVGGGGHEQFF.

In this sample, this clone turned up a few times. The V gene is TRBV27, the J gene TRBJ2-5; 7 bases agree with TRBD1. In germline, CDR1 is MNHEY, CDR2 SMNVEV (reference sequence). V was clipped by 6 bases and J by 4 bases; unmatched bases: 17. There are 17 residues in the CDR3. Here the CDR3 reads CASSNVGTEFFVETQYF. In DNA, the CDR3 is TGTGCCAGCAGCAATGTCGGGACAGAATTTTTTGTAGAGACCCAGTACTTC.

This rearrangement joins TRBV27 to TRBJ2-7; the D call may be TRBD1 or TRBD2 (6 bases each). Trimming cost V 5 bases and J 3 bases, with 17 bases left between them. Germline CDR1 reads MNHEY; CDR2 reads SMNVEV (reference sequence). The CDR3 loop spans 15 amino acids. Here the CDR3 DNA reads TGTGCCAGCAGTCCCAGGGGAGGAGGGTTCTACGAGCAGTACTTC. Translation gives CASSPRGGGFYEQYF.

The chain combines TRBV15 with TRBJ2-7, with 7 positions matching TRBD1. J was trimmed by 3 bases and V by 3 bases; bases with no gene match: 2. Germline V lookup: CDR1 LNHNV, CDR2 YYDKDF (reference sequence). The CDR3 covers 13 residues. CDR3 nucleotides: TGTGCCACCAGCAGGGGACAGCTCTACGAGCAGTACTTC. Encoded protein: CATSRGQLYEQYF.

This chain links TRBV2 with TRBJ2-7; D is tentatively TRBD1 or TRBD2 (5 bases each). V was clipped by 6 bases and J by 0 bases, with 15 bases between them. Germline CDR1 reads SNHLY; CDR2 reads FYNNEI. The CDR3 consists of 15 residues. The CDR3 DNA reads TGTGCCAGCAGCGGGTGGGGACGGGACTCCTACGAGCAGTACTTC. Its protein is CASSGWGRDSYEQYF.

The rearrangement uses TRBV5-1 and TRBJ2-1, with D hard to call. The V gene's germline CDR1 is SGHRS and CDR2 YFSETQ. There are 13 residues in the CDR3. Trimming stripped 0 bases from V and 4 bases from J, with 5 bases between. DNA for the CDR3: TGCGCCAGCAGCTTGGCCCTATACAATGAGCAGTTCTTC. This encodes CASSLALYNEQFF.

The chain uses TRBV11-2 and TRBJ2-7, with 7 bases identical to TRBD2. The CDR3 sequence is 16 residues long. V lost 5 bases and J lost 5; bases outside the gene matches: 15. In germline, CDR1 is SGHAT, CDR2 FQNNGV. Here the CDR3 reads CASSPSARGNRNEQYF. In DNA form, the CDR3 reads TGTGCCAGCAGCCCCTCCGCGCGGGGGAATCGGAACGAGCAGTACTTC.

The chain uses TRBV27 and TRBJ2-7; D is possibly TRBD1 (6 bases). The CDR3 consists of 14 residues. Trimming removed 0 bases from V and 3 bases from J, with 9 bases in between. Germline values: CDR1 MNHEY, CDR2 SMNVEV (reference sequence). CDR3: CASSLSKTGYEQYF. The CDR3 region has the DNA TGTGCCAGCAGTTTATCGAAGACAGGCTACGAGCAGTACTTC.

The chain joins TRBV11-2 to TRBJ1-1, with D hard to call. Germline V gene lookup returns CDR1 SGHAT and CDR2 FQNNGV. The CDR3 is 13 amino acids. V was clipped by 1 base and J by 8 bases, with 11 bases between them. The CDR3 here is CASSLGSLGEAFF. In DNA, the CDR3 is TGTGCCAGCAGCTTAGGGTCCCTGGGGGAAGCTTTCTTT. Combining the CDR3 with reference TRBV11-2 and TRBJ1-1 gives the whole variable domain EAGVAQSPRYKIIEKRQSVAFWCNPISGHATLYWYQQILGQGPKLLIQFQNNGVVDDSQLPKDRFSAERLKGVDSTLKIQPAKLEDSAVYLCASSLGSLGEAFFGQGTRLTVV.